This T cell receptor beta chain was profiled in a study of Ad26.COV2.S vaccination and SARS-CoV-2 variants. Study context: Enrollment placed the donor in the COV1001 Ad26.COV2.S trial arm.

Method: immunoSEQ multiplex PCR; TCRdb's copy keeps in-frame clones and lacks some. The table lists 300,000 to 400,000 clones, around 87% of them singletons. Treatment here: some 19 received Ad26.COV2.S at low or high dose, single or two shots; several received placebo; per-sample allocation not given. Sampling was performed 63 days after the first vaccine or placebo injection. Boston provided a donor who was an adult aged 18-55 years. Overall study results and limits: Comparability of non-spike TCR breadth was observed across vaccine and placebo recipients.

In regard to this clone: Its antigen is still unknown.

CDR1 is SGHNT and CDR2 is YYREEE in the germline V gene (reference sequence). The CDR3 contains 15 residues. V shed 4 bases and J 1 base; nucleotides not matched to a gene: 2. The V and J genes are TRBV5-4 and TRBJ1-6; 7 bases agree with TRBD1. Sequencing used peripheral blood, obtained in a trial of Ad26.COV2.S vaccine versus placebo. The receptor was isolated from a person between 18 and 59 years old who received the Ad26.COV2.S COVID-19 vaccine or a placebo. CDR3 nucleotide sequence: TGTGCCAGCAGCCCGGGACAGTCCTATAATTCACCCCTCCACTTT. Its protein product is CASSPGQSYNSPLHF.